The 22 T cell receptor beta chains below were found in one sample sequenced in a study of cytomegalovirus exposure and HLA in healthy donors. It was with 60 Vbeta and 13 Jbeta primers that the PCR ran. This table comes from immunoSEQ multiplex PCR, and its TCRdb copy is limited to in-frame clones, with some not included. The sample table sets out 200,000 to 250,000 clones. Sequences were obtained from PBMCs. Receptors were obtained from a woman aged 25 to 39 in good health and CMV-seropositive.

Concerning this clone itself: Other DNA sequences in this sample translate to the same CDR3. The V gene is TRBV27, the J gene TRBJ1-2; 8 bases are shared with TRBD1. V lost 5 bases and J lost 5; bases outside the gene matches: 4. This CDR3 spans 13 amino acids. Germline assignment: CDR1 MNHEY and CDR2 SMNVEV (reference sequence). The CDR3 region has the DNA TGTGCCAGCAGTCCCGGGACAGGTTATGGCTACACCTTC. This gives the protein CASSPGTGYGYTF.

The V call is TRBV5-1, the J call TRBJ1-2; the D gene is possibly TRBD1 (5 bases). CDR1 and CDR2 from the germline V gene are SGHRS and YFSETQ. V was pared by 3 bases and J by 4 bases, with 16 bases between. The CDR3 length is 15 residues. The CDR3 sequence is CASSSTGTEVYGYTF. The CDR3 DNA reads TGCGCCAGCAGCTCAACAGGTACGGAAGTCTATGGCTACACCTTC. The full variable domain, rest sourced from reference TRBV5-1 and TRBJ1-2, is KAGVTQTPRYLIKTRGQQVTLSCSPISGHRSVSWYQQTPGQGLQFLFEYFSETQRNKGNFPGRFSGRQFSNSRSEMNVSTLELGDSALYLCASSSTGTEVYGYTFGSGTRLTVV.

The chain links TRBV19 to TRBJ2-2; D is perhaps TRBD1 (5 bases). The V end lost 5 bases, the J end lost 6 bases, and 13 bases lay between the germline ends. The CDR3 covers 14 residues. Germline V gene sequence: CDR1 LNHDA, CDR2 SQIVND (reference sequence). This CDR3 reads CASSPQGPPGELFF. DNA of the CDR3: TGTGCCAGTAGTCCCCAGGGCCCCCCCGGGGAGCTGTTTTTT.

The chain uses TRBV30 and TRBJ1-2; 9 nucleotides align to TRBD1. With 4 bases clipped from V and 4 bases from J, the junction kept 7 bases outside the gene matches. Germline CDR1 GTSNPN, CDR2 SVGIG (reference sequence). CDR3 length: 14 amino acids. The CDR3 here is CAWISGTGIYGYTF. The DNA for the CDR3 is TGTGCCTGGATTTCCGGGACAGGGATCTATGGCTACACCTTC.

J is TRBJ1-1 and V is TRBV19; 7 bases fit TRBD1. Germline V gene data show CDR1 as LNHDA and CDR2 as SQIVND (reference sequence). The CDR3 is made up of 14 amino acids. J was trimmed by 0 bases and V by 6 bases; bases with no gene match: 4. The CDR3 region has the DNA TGTGCCAGTAGCGCGGGACAGCTGAACACTGAAGCTTTCTTT. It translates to CASSAGQLNTEAFF.

The CDR3 nucleotides read TGTGCCAGCAGCTTAACGGGGGGCAGCTCCTACAATGAGCAGTTCTTC. Protein: CASSLTGGSSYNEQFF. V and J are TRBV7-2 and TRBJ2-1; D may be TRBD2 (7 bases). The CDR3 consists of 16 residues. V lost 2 bases, J lost 0 bases, and 11 bases lay in between. Germline lookup yields CDR1 SGHTA and CDR2 FQGNSA.

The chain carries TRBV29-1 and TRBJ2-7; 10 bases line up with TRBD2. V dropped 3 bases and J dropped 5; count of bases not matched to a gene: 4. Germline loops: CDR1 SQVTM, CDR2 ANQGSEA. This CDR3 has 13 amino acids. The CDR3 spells CSVDEGLAHEQYF. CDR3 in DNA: TGCAGCGTTGACGAGGGACTAGCGCACGAGCAGTACTTC.

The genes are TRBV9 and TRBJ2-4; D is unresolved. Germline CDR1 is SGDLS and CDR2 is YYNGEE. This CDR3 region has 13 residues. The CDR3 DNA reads TGTGCGATCATCGAGGTAGCCAAAAACATTCAGTACTTC. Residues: CAIIEVAKNIQYF.

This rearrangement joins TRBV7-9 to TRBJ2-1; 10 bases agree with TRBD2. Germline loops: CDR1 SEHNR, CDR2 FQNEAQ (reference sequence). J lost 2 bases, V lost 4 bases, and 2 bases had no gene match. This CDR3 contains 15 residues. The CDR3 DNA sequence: TGTGCCAGCAGCTACGGACTAGCGGCCTACAATGAGCAGTTCTTC. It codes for CASSYGLAAYNEQFF.

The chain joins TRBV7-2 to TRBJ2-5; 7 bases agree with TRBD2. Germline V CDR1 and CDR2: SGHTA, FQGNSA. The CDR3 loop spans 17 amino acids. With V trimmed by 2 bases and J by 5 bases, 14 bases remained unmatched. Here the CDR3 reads CASSLYGGGSGGETQYF. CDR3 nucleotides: TGTGCCAGCAGCTTATATGGCGGGGGATCTGGGGGTGAGACCCAGTACTTC.

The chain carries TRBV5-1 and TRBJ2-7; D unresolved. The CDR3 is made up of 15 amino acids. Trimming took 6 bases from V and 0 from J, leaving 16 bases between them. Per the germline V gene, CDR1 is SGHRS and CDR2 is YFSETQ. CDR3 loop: CASTPYSLGSYEQYF. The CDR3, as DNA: TGCGCCAGCACCCCATACAGTCTCGGCTCCTACGAGCAGTACTTC.

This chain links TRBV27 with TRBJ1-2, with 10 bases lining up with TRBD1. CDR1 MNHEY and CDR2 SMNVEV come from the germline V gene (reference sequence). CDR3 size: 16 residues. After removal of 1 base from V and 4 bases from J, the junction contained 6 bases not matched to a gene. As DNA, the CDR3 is TGTGCCAGCAGTTTATTCCCGGGACAGGGGAGCTATGGCTACACCTTC. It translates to CASSLFPGQGSYGYTF.

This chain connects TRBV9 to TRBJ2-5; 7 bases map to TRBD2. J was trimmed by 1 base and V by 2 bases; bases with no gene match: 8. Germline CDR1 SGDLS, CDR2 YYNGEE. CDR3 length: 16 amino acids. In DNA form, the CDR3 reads TGTGCCAGCAGCGTCCAGGGAGGCGGGGGCCAAGAGACCCAGTACTTC. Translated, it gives CASSVQGGGGQETQYF. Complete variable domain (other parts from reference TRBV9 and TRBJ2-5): DSGVTQTPKHLITATGQRVTLRCSPRSGDLSVYWYQQSLDQGLQFLIQYYNGEERAKGNILERFSAQQFPDLHSELNLSSLELGDSALYFCASSVQGGGGQETQYFGPGTRLLVL.

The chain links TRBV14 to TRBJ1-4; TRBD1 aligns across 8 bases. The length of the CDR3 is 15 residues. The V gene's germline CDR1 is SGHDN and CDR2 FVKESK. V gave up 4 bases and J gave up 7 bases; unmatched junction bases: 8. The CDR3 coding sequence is TGTGCCAGCAGCCGACGCGGGACAGGTTTTGAAAAACTGTTTTTT. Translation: CASSRRGTGFEKLFF. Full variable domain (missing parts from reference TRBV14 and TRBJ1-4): EAGVTQFPSHSVIEKGQTVTLRCDPISGHDNLYWYRRVMGKEIKFLLHFVKESKQDESGMPNNRFLAERTGGTYSTLKVQPAELEDSGVYFCASSRRGTGFEKLFFGSGTQLSVL.

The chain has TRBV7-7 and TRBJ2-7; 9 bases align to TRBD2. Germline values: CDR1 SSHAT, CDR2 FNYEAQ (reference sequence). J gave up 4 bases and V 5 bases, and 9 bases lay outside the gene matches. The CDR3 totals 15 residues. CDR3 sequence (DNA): TGTGCCAGCAGCCCTACGGCGGGGGGGCCGTACGAGCAGTACTTC. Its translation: CASSPTAGGPYEQYF.

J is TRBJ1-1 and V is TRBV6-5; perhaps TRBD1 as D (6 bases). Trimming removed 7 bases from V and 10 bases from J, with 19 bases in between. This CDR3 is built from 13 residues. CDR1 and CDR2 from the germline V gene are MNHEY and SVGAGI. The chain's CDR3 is CASTERGFEGAFF. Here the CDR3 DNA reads TGTGCCAGCACCGAGAGGGGGTTCGAAGGAGCTTTCTTT.

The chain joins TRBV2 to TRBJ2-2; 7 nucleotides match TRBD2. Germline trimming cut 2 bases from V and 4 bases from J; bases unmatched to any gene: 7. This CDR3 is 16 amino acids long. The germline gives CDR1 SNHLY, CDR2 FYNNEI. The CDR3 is CASSERSGKGTGELFF. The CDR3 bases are TGTGCCAGCAGTGAAAGGAGCGGGAAGGGCACCGGGGAGCTGTTTTTT.

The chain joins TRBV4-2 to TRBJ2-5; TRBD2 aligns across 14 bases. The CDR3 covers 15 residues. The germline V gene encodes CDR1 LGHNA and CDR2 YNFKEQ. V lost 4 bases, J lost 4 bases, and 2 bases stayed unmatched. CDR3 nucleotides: TGTGCCAGCAGCCCCGGACTAGCGGGGGGAGAGACCCAGTACTTC. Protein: CASSPGLAGGETQYF.

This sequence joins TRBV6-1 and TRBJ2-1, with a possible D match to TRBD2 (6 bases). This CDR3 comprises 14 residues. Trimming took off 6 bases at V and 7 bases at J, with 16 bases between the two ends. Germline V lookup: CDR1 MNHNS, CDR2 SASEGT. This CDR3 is CASREGKKGNEQFF. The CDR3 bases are TGTGCCAGCAGGGAGGGAAAAAAAGGGAATGAGCAGTTCTTC.

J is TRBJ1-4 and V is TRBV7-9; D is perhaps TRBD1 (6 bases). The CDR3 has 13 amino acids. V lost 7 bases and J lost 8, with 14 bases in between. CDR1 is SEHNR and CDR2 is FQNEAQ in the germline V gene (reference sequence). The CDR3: CASTRLGAEKLFF. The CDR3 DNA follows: TGTGCCAGCACGAGGTTGGGGGCCGAAAAACTGTTTTTT.

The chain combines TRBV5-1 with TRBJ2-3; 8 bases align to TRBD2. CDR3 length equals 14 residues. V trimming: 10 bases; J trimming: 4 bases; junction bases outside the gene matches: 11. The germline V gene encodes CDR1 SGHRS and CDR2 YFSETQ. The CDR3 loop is CAGFRGGRADTQYF. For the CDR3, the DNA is TGCGCCGGTTTCCGGGGGGGGAGGGCAGATACGCAGTATTTT.

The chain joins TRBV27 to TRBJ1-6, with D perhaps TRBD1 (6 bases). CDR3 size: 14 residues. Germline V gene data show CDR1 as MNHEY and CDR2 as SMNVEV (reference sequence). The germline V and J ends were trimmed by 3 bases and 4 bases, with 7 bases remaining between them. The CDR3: CASSFQGYNSPLHF. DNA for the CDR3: TGTGCCAGCAGTTTCCAGGGGTATAATTCACCCCTCCACTTT.